Below, 22 T cell receptor beta chains from the same sample are listed, as sequenced in a study. Treg sorting used a CD4+CD25+CD127-/low gate. TCRdb itself ran the 5' RACE reads through MiXCR, one entry per CDR3 protein. The sample carries about 43,000 distinct CDR3 sequences, around a fifth recorded once. The sample comprised Tregs sorted from a lymph node. The receptors stem from a female donor with breast cancer.

The table lists this clonotype with a few counts. This chain joins TRBV28 and TRBJ2-7, with a weak D call TRBD2 (6 bases). Germline V lookup: CDR1 MDHEN, CDR2 SYDVKM. Trimming left V 1 base short and J 9 bases short, with 13 bases between. The CDR3 is 13 residues long. The CDR3 loop is CASSLLGREVQYF. The CDR3, as DNA: TGTGCCAGCAGTTTATTGGGCAGGGAGGTGCAGTACTTC.

This clonotype occurred many times. The rearrangement links TRBV9 to TRBJ2-7, with D hard to call. CDR1 is SGDLS, CDR2 YYNGEE, per germline. V was trimmed by 4 bases and J by 1 base, leaving 9 bases between them. CDR3 length: 13 amino acids. This chain's CDR3 is CASSLTSSYEQYF. The CDR3 DNA follows: TGTGCCAGCAGCCTCACGTCTTCCTACGAGCAGTACTTC.

The chain employs TRBV27 and TRBJ2-7; 11 nucleotides agree with TRBD2. CDR1 is MNHEY and CDR2 is SMNVEV in the germline V gene (reference sequence). V was clipped by 3 bases and J by 6 bases; unmatched bases: 4. This CDR3 has 14 amino acids. The CDR3 region is CASSFSGRASEQYF. The CDR3 DNA reads as TGTGCCAGCAGTTTTAGCGGGAGGGCTAGCGAGCAGTACTTC.

This clonotype appeared many times. V gene TRBV9 combines with J gene TRBJ2-2; 9 positions match TRBD1. CDR1 SGDLS and CDR2 YYNGEE come from the germline V gene. The CDR3 sequence is 14 residues long. V was pared by 6 bases and J by 3 bases, with 3 bases of the junction left unmatched. The CDR3 sequence is CASTGQGDTGELFF. CDR3 coding DNA: TGTGCCAGCACGGGACAGGGCGACACCGGGGAGCTGTTTTTT.

Concerning this clonotype: A much larger clone differs from this one at a single base, so this may be a read error. The rearrangement uses TRBV28 and TRBJ2-7, with 14 bases that match TRBD2. The CDR3 covers 15 residues. Germline CDR1 MDHEN, CDR2 SYDVKM. The CDR3 sequence: CTSSSGTSGRYEQYF. DNA for the CDR3: TGTACCAGCAGCTCTGGGACTAGCGGGAGATACGAGCAGTACTTC.

This clonotype was recorded a few times. The V gene is TRBV28, the J gene TRBJ2-5; no definite D call. The CDR3 covers 13 residues. Deletions cut 2 bases from V and 1 base from J, with 5 bases between. In germline, CDR1 is MDHEN, CDR2 SYDVKM. CDR3 protein: CASSLRRQETQYF. In DNA form, the CDR3 reads TGTGCCAGCAGTTTACGTCGCCAAGAGACCCAGTACTTC.

This clonotype was found many times. V is TRBV12-3 or TRBV12-4 and J is TRBJ2-3; 9 bases line up with TRBD2. CDR3 size: 15 residues. J was trimmed by 4 bases and V by 3 bases; bases with no gene match: 5. Here the CDR3 DNA reads TGTGCCAGCAGTTTTAGCGGGAGCCCCGCAGATACGCAGTATTTT. Residues: CASSFSGSPADTQYF.

In this sample, this clonotype turned up many times. This chain uses TRBV2 with TRBJ2-4, with D possibly being TRBD1 or TRBD2 (5 bases each). The CDR3 extends over 14 amino acids. Per germline, CDR1 SNHLY and CDR2 FYNNEI. The V gene lost 5 bases and the J gene lost 6 bases, with 14 bases spanning the gap. CDR3 DNA: TGTGCCAGCAGTAAAGGGGACGTGAGAAACATTCAGTACTTC. Translated: CASSKGDVRNIQYF.

As concerns this clonotype: A much larger clone differs from this one at a single base, so this may be a read error. Because the CDR3 is missing its conserved closing phenylalanine or tryptophan, this is likely a read error. The chain carries TRBV13 and TRBJ2-3; D unclear. The CDR3 loop spans 13 amino acids. V was clipped by 4 bases and J by 2 bases, with 7 bases between them. From germline, CDR1 is PRHDT and CDR2 FYEKMQ (reference sequence). The CDR3 loop reads CASSSLNTDTQYS. The DNA for the CDR3 is TGTGCCAGCAGCTCACTAAACACAGATACGCAGTATTCT.

The rearrangement uses TRBV5-6 and TRBJ1-2, with D possibly being TRBD1 (5 bases). The CDR3 sequence is 16 residues long. Per germline, CDR1 SGHDT and CDR2 YYEEEE. The germline V and J ends were trimmed by 0 bases and 0 bases, with 12 bases remaining between them. CDR3 in DNA: TGTGCCAGCAGCTTGGGGACAAGGACCCCTAACTATGGCTACACCTTC. Protein sequence: CASSLGTRTPNYGYTF.

This clonotype was detected only a few times. The J gene is TRBJ1-1, the V gene TRBV5-1, with TRBD1 matching 7 bases. V shed 3 bases, J shed 5 bases, and the junction held 13 bases outside the gene matches. The CDR3 loop spans 16 amino acids. Looked up from germline, CDR1 is SGHRS and CDR2 is YFSETQ. The CDR3 loop is CASSSLFQGGGTEAFF. CDR3 sequence (DNA): TGCGCCAGCAGCTCCCTATTCCAGGGGGGCGGTACTGAAGCTTTCTTT.

This clonotype has more than one count but fewer than ten. This chain links TRBV6-5 with TRBJ1-1; TRBD1 matches 11 bases. V lost 2 bases and J lost 5; bases outside the gene matches: 7. This CDR3 region has 16 residues. CDR1 and CDR2 (germline): MNHEY, SVGAGI. The CDR3 region is CASSYRTGGVRTEAFF. The CDR3 nucleotides are TGTGCCAGCAGTTACAGGACAGGGGGCGTTAGGACTGAAGCTTTCTTT.

The chain links TRBV7-2 to TRBJ2-1; 8 positions match TRBD2. V lost 1 base to trimming and J lost 3 bases; unmatched junction nucleotides: 2. The V gene's germline CDR1 is SGHTA and CDR2 FQGNSA. This CDR3 has 15 amino acids. The CDR3 spells CASSLDAGGYNEQFF. DNA for the CDR3: TGTGCCAGCAGCTTAGACGCGGGGGGCTACAATGAGCAGTTCTTC.

This clonotype was counted a single time. A much bigger clone sits one base away, suggesting this may be a read error. The chain carries TRBV12-3 or TRBV12-4 and TRBJ2-5; unclear D gene. The CDR3 sequence is 14 residues long. V was shortened by 5 bases and J by 4 bases, with 14 bases between the two germline ends. The CDR3 nucleotides read TGTGCCAGCAGTCCCCCTAGTCCGGGAGAGACCCAGTACTTC. Its translation is CASSPPSPGETQYF.

At least ten counts were recorded for this clonotype. This chain uses TRBV4-1 with TRBJ1-4; D is perhaps TRBD1 (5 bases). The CDR3 extends over 13 amino acids. The V and J ends lost 1 base and 8 bases respectively, with 8 bases between them. CDR1 and CDR2 from the germline V gene are MGHRA and YSYEKL. The CDR3 sequence: CASSQVWGEKLFF. The CDR3 DNA follows: TGCGCCAGCAGCCAAGTCTGGGGGGAAAAACTGTTTTTT.

This clonotype has at least ten counts. This chain connects TRBV7-8 to TRBJ1-1, with TRBD1 identical over 7 bases. The CDR3 extends over 13 amino acids. V dropped 5 bases and J dropped 11; count of bases not matched to a gene: 11. Germline V gives CDR1 SGHVS, CDR2 FQNEAQ. The CDR3 sequence is CASSRTRQGQAFF. CDR3 sequence (DNA): TGTGCCAGCAGCCGAACCCGACAGGGTCAGGCTTTCTTT. Supplemented by reference TRBV7-8 and TRBJ1-1, the full variable domain reads GAGVSQSPRYKVAKRGQDVALRCDPISGHVSLFWYQQALGQGPEFLTYFQNEAQLDKSGLPSDRFFAERPEGSVSTLKIQRTQQEDSAVYLCASSRTRQGQAFFGQGTRLTVV.

This clonotype has at least ten counts. The V gene is TRBV6-1, the J gene TRBJ2-2; 8 bases agree with TRBD1. CDR1 and CDR2 (germline): MNHNS, SASEGT. Trimming cost V 6 bases and J 4 bases; bases outside gene matches: 10. The CDR3 has 16 residues. The CDR3, as DNA: TGTGCCAGCAGGAACGAGGGACAGGCTATCACCGGGGAGCTGTTTTTT. Its protein is CASRNEGQAITGELFF.

There are many counts of this clonotype. The chain joins TRBV20-1 to TRBJ1-1, with a possible D match to TRBD1 (5 bases). V was clipped by 4 bases and J by 4 bases, with 13 bases between them. The CDR3 totals 13 residues. The germline V gene encodes CDR1 DFQATT and CDR2 SNEGSKA (reference sequence). CDR3 nucleotide sequence: TGCAGTGCTATGCAGGGCCTCGGCACTGAAGCTTTCTTT. It codes for CSAMQGLGTEAFF.

The chain joins TRBV5-1 to TRBJ1-1; possibly TRBD1 for D (6 bases). CDR1 and CDR2 from the germline V gene are SGHRS and YFSETQ. The V gene lost 7 bases and the J gene lost 1 base, with 14 bases spanning the gap. This CDR3 contains 14 residues. The CDR3 sequence is CASCLQTGNTEAFF. CDR3 bases: TGCGCCAGCTGCCTCCAGACAGGGAACACTGAAGCTTTCTTT.

The table lists this clonotype with many counts. The chain recombines TRBV5-1 with TRBJ2-1; TRBD1 might be the D (6 bases). The germline V gene has CDR1 SGHRS and CDR2 YFSETQ. CDR3 length: 14 residues. V dropped 5 bases and J dropped 3 bases, with 12 bases sitting between them. The CDR3 sequence is CASSKRDNYNEQFF. Here the CDR3 DNA reads TGCGCCAGCAGTAAACGGGACAACTACAATGAGCAGTTCTTC.

The chain recombines TRBV7-3 with TRBJ2-1; TRBD2 aligns across 8 bases. Trimming at V came to 2 bases and at J to 6 bases, leaving 6 bases not matched to a gene. There are 15 residues in the CDR3. CDR1 and CDR2 (germline): SGHTA, FQGTGA. DNA of the CDR3: TGTGCCAGCAGCTTAGGACCTGGACTAGCCAATGAGCAGTTCTTC. Its protein is CASSLGPGLANEQFF.

The chain joins TRBV21-1 to TRBJ2-5. TRBV21-1 is reported as a pseudogene. The CDR3 has 15 residues. The CDR3 region is CASTRLTGYQETQYF. Written as DNA, the CDR3 is TGTGCCAGCACCCGATTAACCGGGTACCAAGAGACCCAGTACTTC.